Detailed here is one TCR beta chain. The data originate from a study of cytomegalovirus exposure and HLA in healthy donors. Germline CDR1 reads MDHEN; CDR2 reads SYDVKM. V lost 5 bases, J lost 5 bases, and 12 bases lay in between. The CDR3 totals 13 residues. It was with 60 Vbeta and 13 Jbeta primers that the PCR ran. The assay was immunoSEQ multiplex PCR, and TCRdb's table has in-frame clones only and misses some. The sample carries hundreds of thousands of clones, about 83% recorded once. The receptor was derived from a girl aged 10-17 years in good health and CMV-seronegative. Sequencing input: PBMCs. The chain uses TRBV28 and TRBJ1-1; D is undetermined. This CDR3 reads CASSGLWGTEAFF. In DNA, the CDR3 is TGTGCCAGCAGTGGACTCTGGGGTACTGAAGCTTTCTTT.